The rows below give T cell receptor beta chains drawn from one sample of a study of blood T cell repertoires in COVID-19. Measured with immunoSEQ multiplex PCR; TCRdb has only the in-frame clones, and not every one. This sample has about 120,000 clones, with around 86% found just once. The sample was peripheral blood. All receptors come from a woman over 75 with acute or convalescent COVID-19. Both conserved end residues are part of each CDR3. Each record gives: J gene, D gene, clone size, V gene, CDR3 protein, CDR3 DNA. The D gene is left open where the match is weak. Clone size is shown for a subset of rows, as once, few, many or a class of expanded clone.

>TRBJ2-1|TRBD1|-|TRBV12-3/TRBV12-4
CASSFDRVNEQFF
TGTGCCAGCAGTTTCGACAGGGTGAATGAGCAGTTCTTC
>TRBJ2-2|TRBD1|-|TRBV7-2
CASSLGGTGVTGELFF
TGTGCCAGCAGCTTAGGGGGGACAGGGGTCACCGGGGAGCTGTTTTTT
>TRBJ1-2|TRBD1|few|TRBV11-2
CASSEGTASYGYTF
TGTGCCAGCAGCGAGGGGACAGCTAGCTATGGCTACACCTTC
>TRBJ1-6|TRBD1|-|TRBV7-2
CASSYGTGYNSPLHF
TGTGCCAGCAGCTACGGGACAGGCTATAATTCACCCCTCCACTTT
>TRBJ1-1|-|few|TRBV6-5
CASSIGNTEAFF
TGTGCCAGCAGTATCGGGAACACTGAAGCTTTCTTT
>TRBJ1-1|-|-|TRBV5-4
CASRSAGGNTEAFF
TGTGCCAGCAGGTCAGCGGGAGGGAACACTGAAGCTTTCTTT
>TRBJ1-2|TRBD1|-|TRBV29-1
CSVGYRGGYTF
TGCAGCGTAGGTTACAGGGGTGGCTACACCTTC
>TRBJ1-5|-|many|TRBV28
CASRQGIGQPQHF
TGTGCCAGCAGGCAGGGCATCGGGCAGCCCCAGCATTTT
>TRBJ1-1|-|-|TRBV18
CASLQGQNTEAFF
TGTGCCAGCTTACAGGGACAGAACACTGAAGCTTTCTTT
>TRBJ1-2|TRBD1|-|TRBV7-6
CASSLSWSGGGTNGYTF
TGTGCCAGCAGCTTATCCTGGTCCGGAGGGGGCACTAATGGCTACACCTTC
>TRBJ1-2|TRBD1|-|TRBV4-1
CASSQEGDREAYGYTF
TGCGCCAGCAGCCAAGAGGGGGACAGGGAAGCTTATGGCTACACCTTC
>TRBJ2-5|-|-|TRBV19
CASSILAEETQYF
TGTGCCAGTAGTATACTAGCTGAGGAGACCCAGTACTTC